Given below is one T cell receptor (beta chain) in context. Which antigen it targets is not known. No much larger clone is present one base from it, and per-base qualities are unavailable. Healthy HIV-negative adults with no recently reported acute infections or vaccinations were included as donors. All donors were Caucasian adults living in Nashville, Tennessee, USA. CD4+ T cells were enriched by magnetic negative selection; naive cells were then positively selected on CD45RA, and the negative fraction formed the memory subset. Blood was obtained by leukapheresis, after which PBMCs were separated by Ficoll-Histopaque density gradient centrifugation and cryopreserved in liquid nitrogen vapor phase. Purity and quantity of every magnetically sorted T cell population were checked by analytical flow cytometry. From each sorted fraction, genomic DNA was isolated and quantified by UV absorbance on a Nanodrop 2000c.

Using the deep immunoSEQ assay, TCR CDR3 regions were amplified from genomic DNA by multiplex PCR. Genomic DNA extracted from each cell subset was distributed evenly over all wells of several immunoSEQ 96-well plates, and each plate served as one replicate. For sorted subsets, around 200 ng genomic DNA, equal to some 30,000 T cell genomes, was loaded into each replicate PCR. Purified libraries were measured with a Qubit 3.0 fluorometer, size-checked on a Bioanalyzer 2100, and measured again with the KAPA Library Quantification kit. Every immunoSEQ 96-well plate was sequenced on a separate single-read 150-cycle Illumina NextSeq 550 flow cell. The source study handled its data this way. Because only junctional sequences without quality scores were contained in the immunoSEQ output, filtering matching that applied to full-length reads could not be performed. To assign V/J genes and CDR3, sequences were annotated using PyIR, a Python wrapper for IgBLAST v1.9, with IMGT germline references. Reads were filtered out if the reads had weak V/J assignments (E-value above 1e-6), no CDR3, stop codons, out-of-frame junctions, or ambiguous translated residues. A V3J clonotype was defined by an identical inferred V gene, J gene, and CDR3 amino acid sequence. To compute the percentage overlap between repertoires, the number of shared unique clonotypes was divided by the size of the smaller repertoire. RTK rarefaction, the Chao1 estimator, and Recon v2.1 estimates of unobserved clonotypes were used to assess repertoire richness. For all TCRbeta clonotypes obtained by the gDNA method from a few donors, generation probabilities were computed with OLGA. Entries here come from immuneACCESS through TCRdb and include only in-frame sequences with V and J called. Some clones fail to appear in such tables; in the studies checked, an unresolved V gene covers under half of the shortfall, and the cause of the remainder is unknown. The V and J calls and clone size come from that table; D and trimming were worked out from the DNA. This sample comprises approximately 980,000 clones, over 75% of them detected only once. Of the sample, about 1.5% falls within the top ten clones.

CDR1 and CDR2 are read off the germline V gene as SGHAT and FQNNGV. The CDR3 measures 14 amino acids from cysteine to phenylalanine. Only the CDR3 region is kept as DNA, spanning 42 bases read in frame from base 1. The V end loses 8 bases and the J end loses 3 bases, and a stretch of 16 bases separates them. The data belong to a study of shared clonotypes between healthy human individuals (dated by TCRdb to 2018 to 2020). About the investigation overall: The cohort comprised two women and a few men aged 18 to 49 years. To increase sequencing depth and limit assay-specific biases, different laboratories used diverse techniques to prepare libraries and sequence TCR repertoires. To estimate repertoire size and how much clonotype sharing occurs between individuals, the study deeply sequenced the blood TCR repertoires of five healthy adults. Each donor's leukapheresis produced roughly between roughly 0.85 and 9.5 billion PBMCs. For each donor, three plates each were used for CD4 naive and CD4 memory, two plates were used for CD8 naive, and one plate was used for CD8 memory. General findings and caveats noted by the study authors: Because the study included only a small number of donors, the genetic and exposure-history diversity represented was limited. Sampling was restricted to blood, and TCR repertoires in tissue are likely to differ from TCR repertoires in blood. Pairwise subsampling led to the expectation that sequencing depth would affect the degree of clonotype sharing among donors. Naive subsets generally had larger estimated clonotype richness than memory subsets did. Higher generation probabilities were observed for clonotypes shared by all four sorted-subset donors than for non-shared clonotypes. Rarefaction of sorted-subset datasets indicated incomplete sequencing despite the large sequencing depth. When four donors were compared, the shared fraction of clonotypes was about 5% for naive CD4, over 3% for naive CD8, 2.3% for memory CD4, and approximately 0.4% for memory CD8.

Recombination linked TRBV11-2 to TRBJ2-5, and the D gene may be TRBD2, 6 bases matching. The sequenced sample consisted of memory CD4+ T cells sorted from blood. Per the publication, the cell subset or site label means: CD45RA-negative fraction. The receptor was derived from a young man in good health. The sequence in DNA is TGTGCCAGCTCTACTACTTGGACTAAAGAGACCCAGTACTTC. It encodes CASSTTWTKETQYF.